These 3 T cell receptor beta chains share one sample of origin, sequenced in a study of T cell repertoires in cytomegalovirus infection. TCRdb recomputed calls from the reads with MiXCR, one row per CDR3 protein. The sample comprises about 920,000 distinct CDR3 sequences, approximately 31% of which are singletons, and 10% to 15% rests with the top ten. No antigen has been assigned to these receptors. This sample comprised cultured CD8+ T cells from PBMCs, obtained from culture after CMV antigen stimulation. The origin of the receptors is a human donor in good health (CMV status not recorded). Some clones in this sample may be carry-over from other donors' samples.

This chain joins TRBV5-6 and TRBJ2-5; TRBD1 aligns across 7 bases. The V and J ends lost 4 bases and 4 bases, in that order; junction bases with no gene match: 10. The V gene's germline CDR1 is SGHDT and CDR2 YYEEEE. The length of the CDR3 is 15 residues. The CDR3 sequence is CASSLDRVRRETQYF. The CDR3 bases are TGTGCCAGCAGCCTAGACAGGGTGAGGAGAGAGACCCAGTACTTC.

The chain combines TRBV20-1 with TRBJ2-2, with 8 bases aligning to TRBD2. The J segment lost 7 bases and the V segment lost 0 bases, leaving 16 bases of the junction unmatched. The CDR3 sequence is 18 residues long. Per the germline V gene, CDR1 is DFQATT and CDR2 is SNEGSKA (reference sequence). CDR3 sequence: CSARDSSAGGPRSGELFF. CDR3 nucleotide sequence: TGCAGTGCTAGAGATTCCTCCGCGGGGGGTCCCAGAAGCGGGGAGCTGTTTTTT.

This rearrangement joins TRBV4-2 to TRBJ1-2; D is perhaps TRBD1 (5 bases). The germline CDR1 and CDR2 sequences are LGHNA and YNFKEQ. The CDR3 covers 14 residues. V shed 0 bases and J shed 12 bases, with 17 bases lying between them. Written as DNA, the CDR3 is TGTGCCAGCAGCCAAGACCCCCTCCCGGACATTCACACCTTC. It codes for CASSQDPLPDIHTF.